These 7 T cell receptor beta chains were all obtained from the same sample, sequenced in a study of cytomegalovirus exposure and HLA in healthy donors. The PCR contained 60 Vbeta and 13 Jbeta primers. TCRdb's table, derived via immunoSEQ multiplex PCR, lists solely in-frame clones and lacks some. Of about 140,000 clones in the sample, 77% were seen once. The sequenced material came from PBMCs. These receptors were obtained from a female donor in good health and CMV-seronegative.

The chain combines TRBV6-1 with TRBJ1-3; D gene ambiguous. The ends were cut back, 7 bases at V and 0 bases at J, with 10 bases in the middle. The CDR3 runs 14 residues. Germline CDR1 reads MNHNS; CDR2 reads SASEGT. CDR3 residues: CASTYTSSGNTIYF. CDR3 DNA: TGTGCCAGCACGTATACAAGCTCTGGAAACACCATATATTTT.

The chain has TRBV27 and TRBJ2-5; a possible D gene is TRBD1 (6 bases). The germline V and J ends were trimmed by 8 bases and 2 bases, with 21 bases remaining between them. The CDR3 sequence is 16 residues long. CDR1 is MNHEY and CDR2 is SMNVEV in the germline V gene (reference sequence). As DNA, the CDR3 is TGTGCCAGCGGTCATCCTGTGGGGGCCACACAAGAGACCCAGTACTTC. Its protein is CASGHPVGATQETQYF.

The chain is built from TRBV7-8 and TRBJ1-1; possible D gene TRBD1, 5 bases. The CDR3 covers 16 residues. V was pared by 2 bases and J by 4 bases, with 17 bases between. From germline, CDR1 is SGHVS and CDR2 FQNEAQ. CDR3 residues: CASSLIGQGGITEAFF. CDR3 nucleotides: TGTGCCAGCAGCTTAATCGGCCAGGGCGGAATCACTGAAGCTTTCTTT.

This clone came up a few times. The chain links TRBV25-1 to TRBJ1-4, with D possibly TRBD1 on 6 matching bases. This CDR3 region has 15 residues. Germline values: CDR1 MGHDK, CDR2 SYGVNS. The V gene lost 6 bases and the J gene lost 2 bases, with 13 bases spanning the gap. The DNA of the CDR3 is TGTGCCAGCAGCCGAAGGGGGACCACTAATGAAAAACTGTTTTTT. Translating gives CASSRRGTTNEKLFF.

This clone has only one observation. The chain is built from TRBV11-1 and TRBJ2-5; D is unresolved. The end of the DNA fits TRBJ2-7 better, so the J call may be wrong. In germline, CDR1 is SGHAT, CDR2 FQDESV (reference sequence). This CDR3 spans 12 amino acids. CDR3 nucleotides: TGTGCCAGCAGCTTAATGGGCTACGAGCAGTACTTC. The encoded protein is CASSLMGYEQYF.

In this sample, this clone turned up a few times. The V call is TRBV19, the J call TRBJ2-5; D unclear. V lost 6 bases to trimming and J lost 1 base, with 3 bases between them. Germline assignment: CDR1 LNHDA and CDR2 SQIVND (reference sequence). The CDR3 has 11 residues. The CDR3 here is CASSVQETQYF. The CDR3 DNA sequence: TGTGCCAGTAGCGTCCAAGAGACCCAGTACTTC. Drawing the rest from reference TRBV19 and TRBJ2-5, the complete variable domain is DGGITQSPKYLFRKEGQNVTLSCEQNLNHDAMYWYRQDPGQGLRLIYYSQIVNDFQKGDIAEGYSVSREKKESFPLTVTSAQKNPTAFYLCASSVQETQYFGPGTRLLVL.

The chain couples TRBV28 to TRBJ1-5; the match to TRBD1 covers 8 bases. Germline CDR1 MDHEN, CDR2 SYDVKM. The length of the CDR3 is 13 residues. V shed 6 bases, J shed 9 bases, and the junction held 7 bases outside the gene matches. The CDR3 protein is CASRGQAEMPQHF. As DNA, the CDR3 is TGTGCCAGCAGGGGACAGGCCGAGATGCCCCAGCATTTT.